The sequence of this T cell receptor beta chain was determined in a study of OX40 agonist ivuxolimab in advanced cancers. On the study more broadly: Patients took ivuxolimab, an agonistic anti-OX40 (CD134) antibody. Each dose-escalation patient presented with hepatocellular carcinoma, melanoma, renal cell or head and neck cancer. Age averaged around 54 years (range about 20 to 80), and just over 80% were male.

Trimming pared 2 bases from V and 5 bases from J, leaving 16 bases between. CDR1 is GTSNPN, CDR2 SVGIG, per germline (reference sequence). CDR3 length equals 14 residues. The investigators sampled blood at baseline, at cycle 4 day 1, and at cycle 7 day 1. Method: immunoSEQ multiplex PCR; TCRdb's copy keeps in-frame clones and lacks some. Of tens of thousands of clones in the sample, roughly 83% were seen once. This sample comprised CD4+ or CD8+ T cells sorted from blood, obtained in a trial of the OX40 agonist ivuxolimab. The rearrangement links TRBV30 to TRBJ2-7; D is possibly TRBD1 (6 bases). This TCR was sampled from an adult with an advanced solid tumor such as melanoma, head and neck, liver or kidney cancer. The CDR3: CAWSPQGMINEQYF. The CDR3 nucleotides read TGTGCCTGGAGTCCACAGGGTATGATCAACGAGCAGTACTTC.